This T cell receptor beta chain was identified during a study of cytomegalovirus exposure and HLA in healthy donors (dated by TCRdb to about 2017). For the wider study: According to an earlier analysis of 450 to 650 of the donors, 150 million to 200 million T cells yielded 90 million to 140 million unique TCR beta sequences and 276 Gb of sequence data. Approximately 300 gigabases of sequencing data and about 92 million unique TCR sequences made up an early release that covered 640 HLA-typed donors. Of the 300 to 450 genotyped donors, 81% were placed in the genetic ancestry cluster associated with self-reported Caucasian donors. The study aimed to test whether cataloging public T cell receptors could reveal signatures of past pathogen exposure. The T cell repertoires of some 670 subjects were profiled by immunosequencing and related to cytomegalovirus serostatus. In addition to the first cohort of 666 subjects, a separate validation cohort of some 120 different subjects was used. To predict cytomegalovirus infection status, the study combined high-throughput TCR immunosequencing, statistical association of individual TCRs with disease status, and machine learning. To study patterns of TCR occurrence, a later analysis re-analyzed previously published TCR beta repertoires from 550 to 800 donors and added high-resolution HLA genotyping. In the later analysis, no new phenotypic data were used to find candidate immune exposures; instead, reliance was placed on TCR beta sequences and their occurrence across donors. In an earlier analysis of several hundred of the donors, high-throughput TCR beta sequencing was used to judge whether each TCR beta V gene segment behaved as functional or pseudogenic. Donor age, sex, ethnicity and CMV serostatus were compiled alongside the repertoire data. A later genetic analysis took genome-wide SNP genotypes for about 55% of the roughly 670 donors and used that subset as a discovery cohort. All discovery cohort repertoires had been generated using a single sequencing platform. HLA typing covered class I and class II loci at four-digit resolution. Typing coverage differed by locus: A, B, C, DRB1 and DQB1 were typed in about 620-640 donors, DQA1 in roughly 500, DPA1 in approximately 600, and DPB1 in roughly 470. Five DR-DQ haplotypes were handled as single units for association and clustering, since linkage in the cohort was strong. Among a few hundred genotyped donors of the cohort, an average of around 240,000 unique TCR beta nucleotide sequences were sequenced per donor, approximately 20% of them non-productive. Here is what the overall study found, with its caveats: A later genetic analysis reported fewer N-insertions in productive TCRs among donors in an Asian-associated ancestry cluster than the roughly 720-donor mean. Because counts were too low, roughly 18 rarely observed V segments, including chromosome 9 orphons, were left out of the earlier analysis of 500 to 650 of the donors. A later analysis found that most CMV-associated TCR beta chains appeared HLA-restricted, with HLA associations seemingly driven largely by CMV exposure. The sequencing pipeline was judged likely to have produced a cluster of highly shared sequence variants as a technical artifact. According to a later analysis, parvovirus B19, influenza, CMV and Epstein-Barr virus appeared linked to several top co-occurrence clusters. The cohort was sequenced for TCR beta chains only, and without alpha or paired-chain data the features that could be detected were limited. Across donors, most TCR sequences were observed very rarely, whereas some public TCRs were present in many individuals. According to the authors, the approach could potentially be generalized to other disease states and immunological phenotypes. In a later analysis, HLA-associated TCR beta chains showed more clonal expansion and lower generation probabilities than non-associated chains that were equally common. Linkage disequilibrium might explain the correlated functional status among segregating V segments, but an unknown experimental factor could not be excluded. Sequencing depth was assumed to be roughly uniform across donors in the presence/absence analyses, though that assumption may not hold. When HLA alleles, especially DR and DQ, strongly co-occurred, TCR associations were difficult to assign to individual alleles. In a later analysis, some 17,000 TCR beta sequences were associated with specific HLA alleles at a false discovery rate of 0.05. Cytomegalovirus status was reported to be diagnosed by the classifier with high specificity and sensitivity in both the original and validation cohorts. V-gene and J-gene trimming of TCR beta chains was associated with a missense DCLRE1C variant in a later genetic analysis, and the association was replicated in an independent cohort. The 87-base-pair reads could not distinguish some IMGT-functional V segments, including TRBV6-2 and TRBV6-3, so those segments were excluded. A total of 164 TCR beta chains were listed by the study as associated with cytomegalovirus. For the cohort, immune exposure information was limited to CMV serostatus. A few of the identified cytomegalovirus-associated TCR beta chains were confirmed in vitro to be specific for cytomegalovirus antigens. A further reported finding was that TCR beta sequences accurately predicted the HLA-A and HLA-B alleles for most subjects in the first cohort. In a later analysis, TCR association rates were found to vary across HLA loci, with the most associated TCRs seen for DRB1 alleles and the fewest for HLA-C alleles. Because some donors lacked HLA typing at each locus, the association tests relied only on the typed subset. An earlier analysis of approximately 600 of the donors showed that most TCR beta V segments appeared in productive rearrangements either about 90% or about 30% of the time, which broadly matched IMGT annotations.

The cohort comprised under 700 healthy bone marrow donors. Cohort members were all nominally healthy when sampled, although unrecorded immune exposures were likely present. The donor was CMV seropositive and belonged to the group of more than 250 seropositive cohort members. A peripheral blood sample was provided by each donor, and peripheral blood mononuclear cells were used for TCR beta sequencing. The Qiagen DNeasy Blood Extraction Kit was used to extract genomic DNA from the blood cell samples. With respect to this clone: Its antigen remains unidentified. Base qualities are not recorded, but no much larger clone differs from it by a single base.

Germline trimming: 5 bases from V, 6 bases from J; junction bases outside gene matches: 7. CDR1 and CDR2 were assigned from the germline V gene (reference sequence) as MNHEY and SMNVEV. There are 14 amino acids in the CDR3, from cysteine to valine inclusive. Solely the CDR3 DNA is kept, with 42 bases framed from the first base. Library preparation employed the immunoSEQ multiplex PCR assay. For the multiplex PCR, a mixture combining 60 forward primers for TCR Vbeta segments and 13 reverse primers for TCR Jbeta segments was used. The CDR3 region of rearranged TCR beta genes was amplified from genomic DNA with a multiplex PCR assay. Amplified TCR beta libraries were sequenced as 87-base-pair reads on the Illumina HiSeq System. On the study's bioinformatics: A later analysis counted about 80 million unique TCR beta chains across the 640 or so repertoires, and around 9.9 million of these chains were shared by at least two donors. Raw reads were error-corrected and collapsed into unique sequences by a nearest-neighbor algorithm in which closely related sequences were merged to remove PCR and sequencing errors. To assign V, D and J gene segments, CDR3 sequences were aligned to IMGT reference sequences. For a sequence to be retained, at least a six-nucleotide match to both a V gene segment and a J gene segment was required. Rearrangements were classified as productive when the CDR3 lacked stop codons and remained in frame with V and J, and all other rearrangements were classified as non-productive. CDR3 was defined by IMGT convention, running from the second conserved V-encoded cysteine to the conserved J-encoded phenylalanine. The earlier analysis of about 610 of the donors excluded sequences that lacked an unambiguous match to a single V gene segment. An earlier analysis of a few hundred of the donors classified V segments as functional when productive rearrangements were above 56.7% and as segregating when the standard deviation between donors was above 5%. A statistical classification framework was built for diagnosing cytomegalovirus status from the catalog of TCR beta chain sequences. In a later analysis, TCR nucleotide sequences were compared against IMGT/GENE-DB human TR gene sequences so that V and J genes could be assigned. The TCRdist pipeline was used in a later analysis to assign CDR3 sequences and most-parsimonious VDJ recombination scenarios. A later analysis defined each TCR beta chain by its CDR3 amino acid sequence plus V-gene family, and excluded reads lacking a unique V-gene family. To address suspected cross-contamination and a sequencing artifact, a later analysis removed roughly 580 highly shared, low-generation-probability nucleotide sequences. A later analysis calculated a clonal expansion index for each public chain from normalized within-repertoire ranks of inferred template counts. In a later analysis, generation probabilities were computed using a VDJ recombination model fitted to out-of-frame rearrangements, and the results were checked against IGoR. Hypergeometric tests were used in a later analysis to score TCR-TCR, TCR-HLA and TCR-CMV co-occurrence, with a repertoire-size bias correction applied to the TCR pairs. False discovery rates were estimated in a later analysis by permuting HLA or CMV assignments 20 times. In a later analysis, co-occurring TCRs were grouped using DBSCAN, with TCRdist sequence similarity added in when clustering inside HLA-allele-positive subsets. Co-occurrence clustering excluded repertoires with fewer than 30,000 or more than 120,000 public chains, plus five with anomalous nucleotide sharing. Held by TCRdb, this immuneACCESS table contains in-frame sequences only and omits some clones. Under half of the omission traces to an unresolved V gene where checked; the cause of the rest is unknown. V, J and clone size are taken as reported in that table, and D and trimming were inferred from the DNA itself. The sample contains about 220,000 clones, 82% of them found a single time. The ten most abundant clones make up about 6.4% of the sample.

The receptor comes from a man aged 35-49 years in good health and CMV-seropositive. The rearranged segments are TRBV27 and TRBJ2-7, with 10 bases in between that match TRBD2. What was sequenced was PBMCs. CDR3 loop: CASSRLAGDREQYV. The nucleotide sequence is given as TGTGCCAGCAGTCGCCTAGCGGGAGATCGCGAGCAGTACGTC.